What follows describes a single T cell receptor (beta chain). As yet, its antigen is unknown. The sample comes from a study of cytomegalovirus exposure and HLA in healthy donors. Overall study results and limits: Immune exposure was documented only through CMV serostatus.

The CDR3 runs to 14 residues. Germline V gives CDR1 SEHNR, CDR2 FQNEAQ (reference sequence). Trimming cost V 2 bases and J 7 bases, with 9 bases left between them. Primers included in the PCR were 60 Vbeta and 13 Jbeta primers. In the authors' workflow: As a later analysis found, there were approximately 80 million unique TCR beta chains, of which roughly 11 million were shared. Produced via immunoSEQ multiplex PCR; TCRdb's table is partial and in-frame only. That table supplies the V and J calls and clone size; D and trimming were determined from the DNA. The sample has around 110,000 clones; roughly 80% are singletons.

This clonotype originated in a man aged 25 to 40 in good health and CMV-seropositive. The specimen sequenced was PBMCs. The chain links TRBV7-9 to TRBJ1-6, with D possibly matching TRBD1 (5 bases). Here the CDR3 reads CASSLHQGNSPLHF. In DNA form, the CDR3 reads TGTGCCAGCAGCTTACACCAGGGAAATTCACCCCTCCACTTT.